This T cell receptor beta chain was identified during a study of identical twins. Losses at the gene ends were 2 bases for V and 2 bases for J; bases not matched to a gene: 6. Germline assignment: CDR1 DFQATT and CDR2 SNEGSKA (reference sequence). This CDR3 is 15 amino acids long. There are a few counts of this clonotype. What it recognizes is unknown. Template switching added a universal primer binding site, and final cDNA carried unique molecular identifiers. MiXCR, run by TCRdb on the 5' RACE reads, gives a single entry per CDR3 protein. This sample has some 630,000 distinct CDR3 sequences, with around 7.4% found just once. Whole-study findings and limits: Its conclusions, products of cross-sectional statistical analysis, did not come from following the same donors. For out-of-frame alpha sequences shared by twins, low generation probability was in excess. Abundant cord blood beta clonotypes carried fewer insertions; memory repertoires showed none.

These data also formed part of another study, on yellow fever vaccine responses in identical twins.

The clonotype was recovered from a woman aged 18-30 years in good health. Material for sequencing was PBMCs. V and J are TRBV20-1 and TRBJ2-1, with TRBD1 identical over 7 bases. DNA of the CDR3: TGCAGTGCTAGACTTCCGGGACAGCCCTACAATGAGCAGTTCTTC. Its translation is CSARLPGQPYNEQFF.